This TCR beta chain was sequenced during a study of T cells in Graves' hyperthyroidism and ophthalmopathy. Template material for amplifying TCR beta CDR3 regions consisted of RNA transcripts. HTBI primers were the set used in a first-round RT-PCR of the TCR CDR3. Via MiXCR, TCRdb re-called the multiplex PCR reads, giving one row per CDR3 protein. The table includes around 660,000 distinct CDR3 sequences, just under 45% detected once. Study-wide points: A model of 13 V-J features distinguished ophthalmopathy from stable hyperthyroidism.

Regarding this clonotype: What it binds is unknown.

This clonotype originated in an adult man with Graves' disease, either hyperthyroidism or ophthalmopathy (not recorded which). Sequenced: peripheral blood or thyroid tissue (not recorded which).

The CDR3 DNA reads TGTGCCAGTAGTGCGTATACAGCGAACACTGAAGCTTTCTTT. Its translation: CASSAYTANTEAFF. The chain joins TRBV19 to TRBJ1-1; no reliable D call. The CDR3 sequence is 14 residues long. The V end lost 5 bases, the J end lost 1 base, and 11 bases lay between the germline ends. CDR1 and CDR2 from the germline V gene are LNHDA and SQIVND (reference sequence). The full variable domain, with the rest looked up from reference TRBV19 and TRBJ1-1, is DGGITQSPKYLFRKEGQNVTLSCEQNLNHDAMYWYRQDPGQGLRLIYYSQIVNDFQKGDIAEGYSVSREKKESFPLTVTSAQKNPTAFYLCASSAYTANTEAFFGQGTRLTVV.